The T cell receptor beta chain described here comes from a study of T cells in women clearing cervical HPV infection. Assay used: immunoSEQ multiplex PCR; TCRdb lists only in-frame clones, some missing. Its table records around 15,000 clones. A note on this clone: The read ends 3 residues early relative to the CDR3; the germline J gene fills the gap.

The V end was cut by 4 bases, the J end by 7 bases, with 17 bases between. Looked up from germline, CDR1 is SGHRS and CDR2 is YFSETQ. The CDR3 runs to 15 residues. This chain joins TRBV5-1 and TRBJ1-4; no clear D gene. This receptor was obtained from a woman aged 18 to 69 with a cervical HPV16 infection that either progressed to CIN3+ or cleared (not recorded which). Material for sequencing was blood buffy coat. CDR3 region: CASSGLSTEGEKLFF. Partial CDR3 DNA: TGCGCCAGCAGCGGCCTATCAACCGAGGGTGAAAAA.